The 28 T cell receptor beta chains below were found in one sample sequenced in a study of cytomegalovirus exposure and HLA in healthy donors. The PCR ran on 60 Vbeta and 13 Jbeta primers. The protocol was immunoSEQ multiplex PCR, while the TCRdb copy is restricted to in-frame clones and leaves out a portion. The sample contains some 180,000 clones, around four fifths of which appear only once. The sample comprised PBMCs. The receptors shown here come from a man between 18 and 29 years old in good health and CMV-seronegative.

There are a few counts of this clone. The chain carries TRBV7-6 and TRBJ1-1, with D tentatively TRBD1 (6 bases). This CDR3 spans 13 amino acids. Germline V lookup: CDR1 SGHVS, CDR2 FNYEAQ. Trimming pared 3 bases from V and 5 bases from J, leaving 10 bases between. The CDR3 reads CASSLDRRTEAFF. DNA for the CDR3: TGTGCCAGCAGCTTGGACAGACGAACTGAAGCTTTCTTT.

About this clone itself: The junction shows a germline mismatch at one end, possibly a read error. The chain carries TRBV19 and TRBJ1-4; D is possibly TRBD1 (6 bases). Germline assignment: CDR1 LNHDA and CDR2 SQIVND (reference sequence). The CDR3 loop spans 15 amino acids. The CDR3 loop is CASSLRNRANEKLFF. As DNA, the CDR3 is TGTGCCAGTAGTCTCAGGAACAGGGCTAACGAAAAACTGTTTTTT.

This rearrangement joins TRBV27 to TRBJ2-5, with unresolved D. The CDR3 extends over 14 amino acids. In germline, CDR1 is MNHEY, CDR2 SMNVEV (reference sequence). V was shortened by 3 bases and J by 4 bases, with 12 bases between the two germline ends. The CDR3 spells CASSFLGSGETQYF. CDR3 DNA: TGTGCCAGCAGTTTCCTCGGGTCGGGAGAGACCCAGTACTTC.

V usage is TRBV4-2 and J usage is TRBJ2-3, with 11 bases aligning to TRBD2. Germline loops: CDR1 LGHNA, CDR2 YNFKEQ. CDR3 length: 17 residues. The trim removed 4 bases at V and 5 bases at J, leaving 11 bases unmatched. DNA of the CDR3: TGTGCCAGCAGCCCCCATGGTAGCGGGAGGGCCCTAGATACGCAGTATTTT. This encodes CASSPHGSGRALDTQYF.

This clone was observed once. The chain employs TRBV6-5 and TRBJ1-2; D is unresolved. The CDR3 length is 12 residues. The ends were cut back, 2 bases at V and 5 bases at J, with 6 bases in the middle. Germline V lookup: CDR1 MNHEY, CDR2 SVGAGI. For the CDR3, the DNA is TGTGCCAGCAGTTACAGCGGGTATGGCTACACCTTC. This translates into CASSYSGYGYTF.

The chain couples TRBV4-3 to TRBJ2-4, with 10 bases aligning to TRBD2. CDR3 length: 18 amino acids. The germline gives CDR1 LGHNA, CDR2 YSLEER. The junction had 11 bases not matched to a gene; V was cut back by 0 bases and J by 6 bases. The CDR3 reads CASSQEVAGGYFRNIQYF. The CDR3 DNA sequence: TGCGCCAGCAGCCAAGAGGTAGCGGGAGGATATTTTCGAAACATTCAGTACTTC.

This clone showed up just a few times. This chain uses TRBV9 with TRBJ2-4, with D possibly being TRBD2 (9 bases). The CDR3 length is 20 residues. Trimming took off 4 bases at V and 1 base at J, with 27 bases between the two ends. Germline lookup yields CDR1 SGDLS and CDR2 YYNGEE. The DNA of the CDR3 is TGTGCCAGCAGCATCGGACAGGGAGTGCGGGGGGGCTCGGCCAAAAACATTCAGTACTTC. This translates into CASSIGQGVRGGSAKNIQYF.

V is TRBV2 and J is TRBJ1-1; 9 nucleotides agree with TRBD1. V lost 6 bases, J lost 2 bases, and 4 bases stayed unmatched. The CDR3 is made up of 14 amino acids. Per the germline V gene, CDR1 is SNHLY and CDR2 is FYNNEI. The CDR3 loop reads CASRRTGANTEAFF. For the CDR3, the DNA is TGTGCCAGCAGGAGGACAGGGGCAAACACTGAAGCTTTCTTT.

The CDR3 spells CASSYSEPPNTEAFF. Here the CDR3 DNA reads TGTGCCAGCAGTTACTCCGAGCCCCCTAACACTGAAGCTTTCTTT. The chain has TRBV6-5 and TRBJ1-1, with D uncertain. Germline V gene data show CDR1 as MNHEY and CDR2 as SVGAGI. V lost 0 bases, J lost 2 bases, and 10 bases lay in between. CDR3 length: 15 residues.

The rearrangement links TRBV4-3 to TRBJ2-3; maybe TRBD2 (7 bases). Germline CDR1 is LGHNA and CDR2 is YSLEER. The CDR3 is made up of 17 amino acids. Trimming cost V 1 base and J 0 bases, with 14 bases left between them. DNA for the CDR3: TGCGCCAGCAGCCAAGGGTCCGCGGGGGCTAGCACAGATACGCAGTATTTT. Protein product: CASSQGSAGASTDTQYF.

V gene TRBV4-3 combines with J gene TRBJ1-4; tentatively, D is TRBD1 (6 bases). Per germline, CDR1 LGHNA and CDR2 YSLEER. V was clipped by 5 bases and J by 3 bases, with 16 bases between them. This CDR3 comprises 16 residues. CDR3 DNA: TGCGCCAGCAGCTCCTTGGACAGAATCTCTAATGAAAAACTGTTTTTT. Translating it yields CASSSLDRISNEKLFF.

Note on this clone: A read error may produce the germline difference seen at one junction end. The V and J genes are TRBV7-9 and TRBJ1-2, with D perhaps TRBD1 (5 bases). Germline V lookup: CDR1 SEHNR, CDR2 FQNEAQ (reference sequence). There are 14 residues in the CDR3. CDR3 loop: CSSSLVGRGYGYTF. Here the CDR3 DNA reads TGTTCCAGCAGCTTAGTGGGGCGCGGTTATGGCTACACCTTC.

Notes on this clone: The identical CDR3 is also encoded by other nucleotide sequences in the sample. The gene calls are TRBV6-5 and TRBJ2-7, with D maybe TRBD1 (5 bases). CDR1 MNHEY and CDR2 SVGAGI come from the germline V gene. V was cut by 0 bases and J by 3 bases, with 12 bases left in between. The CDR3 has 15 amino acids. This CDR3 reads CASSYSDSLYYEQYF. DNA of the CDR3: TGTGCCAGCAGTTACTCAGACAGCCTCTACTACGAGCAGTACTTC.

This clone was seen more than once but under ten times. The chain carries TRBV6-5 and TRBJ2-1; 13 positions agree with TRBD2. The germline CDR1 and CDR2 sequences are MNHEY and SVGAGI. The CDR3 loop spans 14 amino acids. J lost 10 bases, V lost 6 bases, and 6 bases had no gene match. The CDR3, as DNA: TGTGCCAGCAGGCGGACTAGCGGGAGACACGAGCAGTTCTTC. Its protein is CASRRTSGRHEQFF.

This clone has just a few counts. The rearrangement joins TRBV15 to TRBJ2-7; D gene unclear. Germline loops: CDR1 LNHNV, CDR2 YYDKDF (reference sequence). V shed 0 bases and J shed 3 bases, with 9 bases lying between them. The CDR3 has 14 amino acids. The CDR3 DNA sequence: TGTGCCACCAGCAGAGATTTTACGAGCTACGAGCAGTACTTC. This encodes CATSRDFTSYEQYF.

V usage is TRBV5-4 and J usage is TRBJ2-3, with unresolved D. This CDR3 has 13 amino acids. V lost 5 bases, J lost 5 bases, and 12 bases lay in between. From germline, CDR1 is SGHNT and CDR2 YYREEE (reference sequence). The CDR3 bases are TGTGCCAGCAGGTCTGGGCCCCGAGATACGCAGTATTTT. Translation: CASRSGPRDTQYF.

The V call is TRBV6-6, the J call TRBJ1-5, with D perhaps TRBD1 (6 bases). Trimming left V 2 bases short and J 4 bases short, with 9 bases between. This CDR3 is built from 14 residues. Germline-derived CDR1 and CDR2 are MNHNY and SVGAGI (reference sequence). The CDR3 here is CASSYLGQNQPQHF. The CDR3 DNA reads TGTGCCAGCAGTTACCTCGGACAGAATCAGCCCCAGCATTTT.

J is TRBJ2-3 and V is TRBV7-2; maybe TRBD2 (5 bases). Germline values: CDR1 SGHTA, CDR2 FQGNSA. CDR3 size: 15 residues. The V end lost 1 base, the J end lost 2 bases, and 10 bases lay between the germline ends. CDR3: CASSLVAGPTDTQYF. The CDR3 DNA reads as TGTGCCAGCAGCTTAGTGGCGGGTCCCACAGATACGCAGTATTTT.

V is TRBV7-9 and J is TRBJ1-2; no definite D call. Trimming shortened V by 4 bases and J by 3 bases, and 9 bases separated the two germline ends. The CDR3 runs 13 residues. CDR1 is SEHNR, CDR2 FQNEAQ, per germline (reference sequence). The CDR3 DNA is TGTGCCAGCAGCTCAACTGTGGACTATGGCTACACCTTC. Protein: CASSSTVDYGYTF.

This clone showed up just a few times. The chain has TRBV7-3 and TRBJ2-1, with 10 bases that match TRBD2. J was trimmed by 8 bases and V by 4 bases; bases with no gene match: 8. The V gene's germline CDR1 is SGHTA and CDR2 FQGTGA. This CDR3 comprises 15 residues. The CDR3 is CASSSRLAGIHEQFF. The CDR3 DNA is TGTGCCAGCAGCTCCCGACTAGCGGGTATCCATGAGCAGTTCTTC.

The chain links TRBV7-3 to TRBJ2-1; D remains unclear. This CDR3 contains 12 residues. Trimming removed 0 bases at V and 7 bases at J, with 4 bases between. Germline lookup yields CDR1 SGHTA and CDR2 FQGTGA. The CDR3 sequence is CASSLTGNEQFF. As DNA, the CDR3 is TGTGCCAGCAGCTTAACCGGGAATGAGCAGTTCTTC. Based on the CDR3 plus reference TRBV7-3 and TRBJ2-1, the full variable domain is GAGVSQTPSNKVTEKGKYVELRCDPISGHTALYWYRQSLGQGPEFLIYFQGTGAADDSGLPNDRFFAVRPEGSVSTLKIQRTERGDSAVYLCASSLTGNEQFFGPGTRLTVL.

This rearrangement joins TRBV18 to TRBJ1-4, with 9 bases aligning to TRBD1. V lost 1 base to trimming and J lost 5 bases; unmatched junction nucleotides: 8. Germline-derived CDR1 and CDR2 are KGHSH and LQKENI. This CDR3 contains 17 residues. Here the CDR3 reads CASSPLTSGTGNEKLFF. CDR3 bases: TGTGCCAGCTCACCACTTACTTCCGGGACAGGGAATGAAAAACTGTTTTTT. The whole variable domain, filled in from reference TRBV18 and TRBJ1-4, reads NAGVMQNPRHLVRRRGQEARLRCSPMKGHSHVYWYRQLPEEGLKFMVYLQKENIIDESGMPKERFSAEFPKEGPSILRIQQVVRGDSAAYFCASSPLTSGTGNEKLFFGSGTQLSVL.

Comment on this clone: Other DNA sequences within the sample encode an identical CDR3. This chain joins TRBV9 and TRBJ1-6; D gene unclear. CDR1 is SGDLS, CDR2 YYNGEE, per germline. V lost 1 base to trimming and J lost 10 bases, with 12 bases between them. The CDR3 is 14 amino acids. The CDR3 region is CASSVRGEGSPLHF. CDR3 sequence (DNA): TGTGCCAGCAGCGTAAGAGGAGAAGGATCACCCCTCCACTTT.

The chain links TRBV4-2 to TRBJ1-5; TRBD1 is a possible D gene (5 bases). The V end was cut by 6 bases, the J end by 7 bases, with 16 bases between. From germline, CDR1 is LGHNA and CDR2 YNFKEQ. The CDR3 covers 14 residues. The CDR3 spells CASSWGGLGQPQHF. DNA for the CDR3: TGTGCCAGCAGTTGGGGGGGGTTAGGGCAGCCCCAGCATTTT.

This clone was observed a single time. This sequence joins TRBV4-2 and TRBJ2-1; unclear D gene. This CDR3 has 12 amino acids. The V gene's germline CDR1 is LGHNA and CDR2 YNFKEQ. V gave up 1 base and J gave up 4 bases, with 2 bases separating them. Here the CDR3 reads CASSQVYNEQFF. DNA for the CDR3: TGTGCCAGCAGCCAAGTATACAATGAGCAGTTCTTC.

CDR3 nucleotides: TGTGCCAGCAGCGAGAACGTGGCGGCCCAATCCTACGAGCAGTACTTC. Amino acids: CASSENVAAQSYEQYF. The chain joins TRBV9 to TRBJ2-7; D is undetermined. The CDR3 runs to 16 residues. The germline CDR1 and CDR2 sequences are SGDLS and YYNGEE. The germline V and J ends were trimmed by 3 bases and 1 base, with 17 bases remaining between them.

CDR3 DNA sequence: TGTGCCAGCAGCCCGGACAGGTTTAGTACTGAAGCTTTCTTT. Translating gives CASSPDRFSTEAFF. The chain employs TRBV7-3 and TRBJ1-1; TRBD1 agrees at 7 bases. The germline V gene has CDR1 SGHTA and CDR2 FQGTGA. Trimming took 5 bases from V and 5 from J; bases not matched to a gene: 8. The CDR3 runs to 14 residues.

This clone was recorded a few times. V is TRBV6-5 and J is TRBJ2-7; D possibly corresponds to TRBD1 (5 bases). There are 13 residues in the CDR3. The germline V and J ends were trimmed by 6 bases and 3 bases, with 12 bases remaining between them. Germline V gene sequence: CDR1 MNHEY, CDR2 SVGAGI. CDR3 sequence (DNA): TGTGCCAGCAGGTGCAGGGAATGCTACGAGCAGTACTTC. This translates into CASRCRECYEQYF.